The table lists the clone carrying this TCR beta chain with many counts. Graves' hyperthyroidism was deemed stable absent ophthalmopathy progression within 18 months. The data were obtained in a study of T cells in Graves' hyperthyroidism and ophthalmopathy. V lost 5 bases and J lost 2; bases outside the gene matches: 5. This CDR3 spans 13 amino acids. In germline, CDR1 is DFQATT, CDR2 SNEGSKA (reference sequence). Amplification of TCR beta CDR3 regions was performed using RNA transcripts as template. TCR CDR3 underwent first-round RT-PCR with the HTBI primer set. A single record per CDR3 protein comes from TCRdb applying MiXCR to the multiplex PCR reads. The repertoire holds 350,000 to 400,000 distinct CDR3 sequences, with approximately 19% as singletons.

This sequence joins TRBV20-1 and TRBJ2-5; TRBD2 aligns across 7 bases. The receptor's source is a woman between 18 and 30 years old with Graves' hyperthyroidism. Material: blood. CDR3 in DNA: TGCAGTGCTCGGACTAGTTCGCAAGAGACCCAGTACTTC. This encodes CSARTSSQETQYF.